This note documents a single T cell receptor (beta chain) sequence. The data stem from a study of cytomegalovirus exposure and HLA in healthy donors. The PCR contained 60 Vbeta and 13 Jbeta primers. Profiled with immunoSEQ multiplex PCR; TCRdb holds only in-frame clones, not every one. This sample has 150,000 to 200,000 clones, with around 80% found just once. Germline V lookup: CDR1 LNHDA, CDR2 SQIVND (reference sequence). This CDR3 spans 17 amino acids. The V end was cut by 4 bases, the J end by 7 bases, with 26 bases between. The receptor's source is a woman between 35 and 50 years old in good health and CMV-seropositive. Sequences were obtained from PBMCs. The V and J genes are TRBV19 and TRBJ2-7; D might be TRBD2 (6 bases). The CDR3 loop reads CASSTNGIPGLSQEQYF. The CDR3 coding sequence is TGTGCCAGTAGTACTAACGGGATCCCGGGACTCTCACAGGAGCAGTACTTC.